The 31 T cell receptor beta chains listed next were all sequenced from one sample in a study of T-cell reconstitution after alpha-beta-depleted transplantation in children. Unique molecular identifiers were used to barcode this TCRbeta library. One entry per CDR3 protein results from TCRdb running MiXCR on the PCR reads. The sample comprises about 600,000 distinct CDR3 sequences, roughly a tenth of which are singletons, and roughly 3.9% rests with the top ten. The specimen comprised PBMCs from the stem cell graft donor, sampled from the stem cell graft. The receptor set was obtained from a human donor who donated a stem cell graft to a child with acute myeloid leukemia.

The chain combines TRBV30 with TRBJ2-2, with no clear D. Germline-derived CDR1 and CDR2 are GTSNPN and SVGIG (reference sequence). V lost 4 bases to trimming and J lost 0 bases, with 6 bases between them. This CDR3 spans 13 amino acids. CDR3 protein: CAWTGPNTGELFF. In DNA form, the CDR3 reads TGTGCCTGGACCGGCCCGAACACCGGGGAGCTGTTTTTT.

As to this clonotype: Compared with germline, one end of the junction differs, possibly owing to a read error. V gene TRBV7-2 combines with J gene TRBJ2-2; D tentatively fits TRBD1 or TRBD2 (5 bases each). The CDR3 contains 16 residues. Germline V CDR1 and CDR2: SGHTA, FQGNSA. Here the CDR3 DNA reads TGTGCCAGCAGCTCCCCGACTTTGAGGGGCACCGGGGAGCTGATTTTT. It codes for CASSSPTLRGTGELIF.

This clonotype was observed a handful of times. This chain uses TRBV29-1 with TRBJ2-3, with no clear D. Germline V gene data show CDR1 as SQVTM and CDR2 as ANQGSEA. CDR3 length: 11 residues. The germline V and J ends were trimmed by 5 bases and 2 bases, with 5 bases remaining between them. The CDR3 DNA reads TGCAGCGTTTCTCCCACAGATACGCAGTATTTT. Its protein product is CSVSPTDTQYF.

This clonotype was seen many times. The chain employs TRBV12-3 or TRBV12-4 and TRBJ2-1; 10 nucleotides match TRBD2. There are 14 residues in the CDR3. Trimming cost V 8 bases and J 6 bases; bases outside gene matches: 7. The CDR3 reads CASYTSGTGNEQFF. The DNA of the CDR3 is TGTGCCAGCTACACTAGCGGGACAGGCAATGAGCAGTTCTTC.

This clonotype was recorded a few times. The chain couples TRBV12-3 or TRBV12-4 to TRBJ2-7; D is perhaps TRBD1 or TRBD2 (5 bases each). The CDR3 length is 13 residues. V was cut by 8 bases and J by 5 bases, with 16 bases left in between. The CDR3 DNA follows: TGTGCCAGCGGGACGCGGAATACGAACGAGCAGTACTTC. It translates to CASGTRNTNEQYF.

This clonotype was found many times. This chain uses TRBV12-3 or TRBV12-4 with TRBJ2-1, with TRBD2 matching over 9 bases. The CDR3 is made up of 15 amino acids. With 6 bases clipped from V and 7 bases from J, the junction kept 10 bases outside the gene matches. Written as DNA, the CDR3 is TGTGCCAGCAGCAATAGCGGGAGCGGCTGGAATGAGCAGTTCTTC. Translated, it gives CASSNSGSGWNEQFF.

This clonotype was counted at least ten times. The rearrangement joins TRBV28 to TRBJ2-5; TRBD1 might be the D (5 bases). V lost 6 bases to trimming and J lost 5 bases, with 19 bases between them. Germline CDR1 reads MDHEN; CDR2 reads SYDVKM. The CDR3 length is 15 residues. CDR3 bases: TGTGCCAGCAGCCAACCGGACACCGGAAAGGAGACCCAGTACTTC. Amino acid sequence: CASSQPDTGKETQYF.

V gene TRBV7-9 combines with J gene TRBJ2-3; 7 bases fit TRBD1. Germline trimming cut 5 bases from V and 2 bases from J; bases unmatched to any gene: 7. This CDR3 region has 15 residues. Germline V CDR1 and CDR2: SEHNR, FQNEAQ (reference sequence). The CDR3 here is CASSLGQTLTDTQYF. The CDR3 DNA reads TGTGCCAGCAGCCTGGGACAGACACTCACAGATACGCAGTATTTT.

This clonotype occurred a few times. V and J are TRBV7-9 and TRBJ2-3; possibly TRBD1 or TRBD2 for D (5 bases each). Trimming cost V 5 bases and J 4 bases, with 16 bases left between them. The CDR3 covers 15 residues. Germline V gene lookup returns CDR1 SEHNR and CDR2 FQNEAQ (reference sequence). In DNA form, the CDR3 reads TGTGCCAGCAGCCGAGGGGCCAGCCACCCAGATACGCAGTATTTT. Translation gives CASSRGASHPDTQYF. Looking up the rest from reference TRBV7-9 and TRBJ2-3 gives the full variable domain: DTGVSQNPRHKITKRGQNVTFRCDPISEHNRLYWYRQTLGQGPEFLTYFQNEAQLEKSRLLSDRFSAERPKGSFSTLEIQRTEQGDSAMYLCASSRGASHPDTQYFGPGTRLTVL.

A single count supports this clonotype. This sequence may be a read error, since a much larger clone differs from it by one base. The CDR3 does not end in the conserved phenylalanine or tryptophan, so this is likely a read error. The chain has TRBV27 and TRBJ2-5, with D possibly TRBD2 on 5 matching bases. Per the germline V gene, CDR1 is MNHEY and CDR2 is SMNVEV (reference sequence). This CDR3 spans 14 amino acids. V dropped 4 bases and J dropped 3 bases, with 12 bases sitting between them. The CDR3, as DNA: TGTGCCAGCAGTTATCGGCGGGCGGAAGAGACCCAGTACCTC. It translates to CASSYRRAEETQYL.

This clonotype was counted only a few times. The chain is built from TRBV6-2 or TRBV6-3 and TRBJ1-2, with a possible D match to TRBD1 (5 bases). Germline V gene data show CDR1 as MNHEY and CDR2 as SVGEGT. This CDR3 has 17 residues. V was shortened by 5 bases and J by 7 bases, with 26 bases between the two germline ends. The CDR3 here is CASSQLLRQLYLRGYTF. CDR3 sequence (DNA): TGTGCCAGCAGTCAACTTCTTCGACAGCTCTACCTACGTGGCTACACCTTC.

This clonotype was seen ten or more times. The chain joins TRBV12-3 or TRBV12-4 to TRBJ2-2; D is undetermined. The CDR3 is 16 residues long. V shed 3 bases and J shed 1 base, with 12 bases lying between them. The CDR3 spells CASSFLRRLNTGELFF. The DNA of the CDR3 is TGTGCCAGCAGTTTTCTTCGCAGGCTGAACACCGGGGAGCTGTTTTTT.

This clonotype appeared a few times. The chain joins TRBV20-1 to TRBJ2-1, with 7 bases aligning to TRBD2. The trim removed 1 base at V and 4 bases at J, leaving 7 bases unmatched. Looked up from germline, CDR1 is DFQATT and CDR2 is SNEGSKA (reference sequence). This CDR3 comprises 15 residues. In DNA, the CDR3 is TGCAGTGCTAGAGCAAGGCTAGCGGTATACAATGAGCAGTTCTTC. Its translation: CSARARLAVYNEQFF.

V usage is TRBV6-2 or TRBV6-3 and J usage is TRBJ2-1; perhaps TRBD2 as D (7 bases). This CDR3 comprises 16 residues. Germline V gene sequence: CDR1 MNHEY, CDR2 SVGEGT. The V gene lost 6 bases and the J gene lost 0 bases, with 15 bases spanning the gap. The CDR3 is CASSRKGGSSYNEQFF. CDR3 bases: TGTGCCAGCAGCCGGAAGGGGGGGAGCTCCTACAATGAGCAGTTCTTC.

A word on this clonotype: A much larger clone differs by one base, so this may be a read error. V is TRBV14 and J is TRBJ2-3; TRBD2 aligns across 7 bases. The CDR3 covers 14 residues. Germline V gene sequence: CDR1 SGHDN, CDR2 FVKESK. Trimming at V came to 4 bases and at J to 2 bases, leaving 3 bases not matched to a gene. The CDR3 DNA reads as TGTGCCAGCAGCCCAGCGGGGAACACAGATACGCAGTATTTT. Translation: CASSPAGNTDTQYF.

V usage is TRBV20-1 and J usage is TRBJ2-7; possible D gene TRBD2, 5 bases. With 1 base removed from V and 2 bases from J, the gap between germline ends came to 12 bases. The CDR3 has 14 residues. Germline V gives CDR1 DFQATT, CDR2 SNEGSKA (reference sequence). The CDR3 sequence is CSARGRAEPYEQYF. CDR3 coding DNA: TGCAGTGCTAGAGGGCGAGCGGAGCCCTACGAGCAGTACTTC.

This clonotype was recorded a few times. The chain is built from TRBV20-1 and TRBJ2-1, with D possibly matching TRBD2 (6 bases). The CDR3 runs 14 residues. Per germline, CDR1 DFQATT and CDR2 SNEGSKA (reference sequence). The V end was cut by 7 bases, the J end by 5 bases, with 18 bases between. The CDR3 nucleotides read TGCAGTGGAACGGGGGAGTGGTGGGACAATGAGCAGTTCTTC. Protein: CSGTGEWWDNEQFF.

In its sample, this clonotype was seen a few times. This chain uses TRBV6-2 or TRBV6-3 with TRBJ1-4, with TRBD1 as a possible D gene (5 bases). The length of the CDR3 is 17 residues. V was clipped by 4 bases and J by 0 bases, with 15 bases between them. Germline V CDR1 and CDR2: MNHEY, SVGEGT. CDR3 nucleotide sequence: TGTGCCAGCAGTTCGGGACGGAGTCCCGCAACTAATGAAAAACTGTTTTTT. This encodes CASSSGRSPATNEKLFF.

The V gene is TRBV5-1, the J gene TRBJ1-1; TRBD1 is a possible D gene (5 bases). CDR3 length equals 15 residues. Germline V gene data show CDR1 as SGHRS and CDR2 as YFSETQ. The V and J ends lost 0 bases and 5 bases respectively, with 14 bases between them. CDR3 residues: CASSLEAQGRTEAFF. The CDR3, as DNA: TGCGCCAGCAGCTTGGAGGCCCAGGGTCGGACTGAAGCTTTCTTT.

The sample holds many counts of this clonotype. This sequence joins TRBV20-1 and TRBJ2-7; 7 nucleotides line up with TRBD1. Germline assignment: CDR1 DFQATT and CDR2 SNEGSKA (reference sequence). The trim removed 0 bases at V and 3 bases at J, leaving 5 bases unmatched. The CDR3 sequence is 14 residues long. CDR3 in amino acids: CSARDRDSHYEQYF. DNA for the CDR3: TGCAGTGCTAGAGACCGGGACAGTCACTACGAGCAGTACTTC.

The chain uses TRBV5-6 and TRBJ2-5; TRBD2 matches at 7 bases. V dropped 1 base and J dropped 0; count of bases not matched to a gene: 6. The CDR3 has 16 residues. Germline V lookup: CDR1 SGHDT, CDR2 YYEEEE. For the CDR3, the DNA is TGTGCCAGCAGCTTGAGTCCGGGAGGTAACCAAGAGACCCAGTACTTC. Protein product: CASSLSPGGNQETQYF.

This clonotype came up many times. This chain connects TRBV30 to TRBJ2-7; D possibly corresponds to TRBD2 (5 bases). V lost 1 base and J 0 bases, leaving 16 bases between the germline ends. Germline V CDR1 and CDR2: GTSNPN, SVGIG (reference sequence). The CDR3 sequence is 16 residues long. The CDR3 DNA follows: TGTGCCTGGAGTGGCGGACCCCCTGGGAGCTCCTACGAGCAGTACTTC. It yields the protein CAWSGGPPGSSYEQYF.

V is TRBV7-9 and J is TRBJ2-1; TRBD1 agrees at 9 bases. The CDR3 has 16 residues. The germline gives CDR1 SEHNR, CDR2 FQNEAQ (reference sequence). V gave up 5 bases and J gave up 2 bases; unmatched junction bases: 7. The CDR3 is CASSPSGQGTYNEQFF. CDR3 nucleotides: TGTGCCAGCAGCCCCTCTGGACAGGGGACCTACAATGAGCAGTTCTTC.

This clonotype was counted between two and nine times. The rearrangement uses TRBV4-3 and TRBJ1-2; 7 positions agree with TRBD1. V lost 1 base to trimming and J lost 4 bases; unmatched junction nucleotides: 6. The germline V gene encodes CDR1 LGHNA and CDR2 YSLEER. CDR3 length equals 15 residues. For the CDR3, the DNA is TGCGCCAGCAGCCAAGGAATGGGGGACAGCTATGGCTACACCTTC. Translation: CASSQGMGDSYGYTF.

The chain combines TRBV7-9 with TRBJ2-1; no firm D call. The V gene lost 2 bases and the J gene lost 7 bases, with 6 bases spanning the gap. Germline V CDR1 and CDR2: SEHNR, FQNEAQ (reference sequence). The CDR3 runs to 12 residues. CDR3 loop: CASSLLMNEQFF. CDR3 DNA: TGTGCCAGCAGCTTACTCATGAATGAGCAGTTCTTC.

This chain uses TRBV29-1 with TRBJ1-2; 8 bases are shared with TRBD1. V lost 4 bases, J lost 6 bases, and 10 bases stayed unmatched. Germline V lookup: CDR1 SQVTM, CDR2 ANQGSEA. The CDR3 is 14 residues long. The CDR3 here is CSVAVVSTGDGYTF. The CDR3 bases are TGCAGCGTTGCAGTTGTCTCGACAGGGGATGGCTACACCTTC.

The rearrangement links TRBV20-1 to TRBJ2-7, with D hard to call. Trimming cost V 4 bases and J 1 base, with 11 bases left between them. Germline V CDR1 and CDR2: DFQATT, SNEGSKA (reference sequence). The CDR3 loop spans 13 amino acids. The CDR3 protein is CSANLPGSYEQYF. CDR3 DNA: TGCAGTGCTAACCTACCCGGGTCCTACGAGCAGTACTTC.

V is TRBV9 and J is TRBJ1-5; no reliable D call. The CDR3 is made up of 13 amino acids. Looked up from germline, CDR1 is SGDLS and CDR2 is YYNGEE. Trimming pared 10 bases from V and 7 bases from J, leaving 18 bases between. The DNA for the CDR3 is TGTGCCCGCTTGTCCCGGGTTGAACAGCCCCAGCATTTT. Residues: CARLSRVEQPQHF.

DNA for the CDR3: TGTGCCAGCAGTGAAGCGCCCATAGGCTACACCTTC. Amino acid sequence: CASSEAPIGYTF. V is TRBV2 and J is TRBJ1-2; D is uncertain. Per germline, CDR1 SNHLY and CDR2 FYNNEI. Trimming took 0 bases from V and 8 from J, leaving 7 bases between them. This CDR3 comprises 12 residues.

The genes are TRBV6-1 and TRBJ2-1; 7 nucleotides match TRBD2. With 5 bases clipped from V and 10 bases from J, the junction kept 8 bases outside the gene matches. Looked up from germline, CDR1 is MNHNS and CDR2 is SASEGT. The length of the CDR3 is 13 residues. The CDR3 reads CASSKSVGREQFF. The CDR3 nucleotides are TGTGCCAGCAGTAAATCGGTCGGGAGGGAGCAGTTCTTC.

This rearrangement joins TRBV9 to TRBJ2-2, with 7 bases fitting TRBD2. The trim removed 2 bases at V and 7 bases at J, leaving 8 bases unmatched. The germline CDR1 and CDR2 sequences are SGDLS and YYNGEE. CDR3 length: 15 amino acids. The CDR3 DNA reads as TGTGCCAGCAGCGTCCAACGGGGCGGGGGCGGGGAGCTGTTTTTT. Translation gives CASSVQRGGGGELFF.